These T cell receptor beta chains were read from a single sample in a study of blood T cell repertoires in COVID-19. Clones were sequenced by immunoSEQ multiplex PCR, and TCRdb holds only the in-frame ones, with some missing. The sample lists tens of thousands of clones, more than 80% seen once, with 1.4% in the top ten. Sequences were obtained from peripheral blood. The receptors were sampled from a man in his 60s with acute or convalescent COVID-19. Each CDR3 is given with its conserved first and last residue. The order of the fields is D gene, V gene, J gene, clone size, CDR3 DNA, CDR3 protein. The D gene is left open where the match is weak. A clone size is listed for some rows: how often the clone was seen (once, few, many), or a class if it is expanded.

NA	TRBV28	TRBJ1-6	few	TGTGCCAGCAGCCTAGACAGCAATTCACCCCTCCACTTT	CASSLDSNSPLHF
NA	TRBV28	TRBJ1-2	NA	TGTGCCAGCAACGGTGGAGATAGCTATGGCTACACCTTC	CASNGGDSYGYTF
TRBD1	TRBV4-1	TRBJ2-5	NA	TGCGCCAGCAGCCAGGGACAGTACCAAGAGACCCAGTACTTC	CASSQGQYQETQYF
NA	TRBV7-2	TRBJ2-5	NA	TGTGCCAGCAGCTCGAACAGGAAAGAGACCCAGTACTTC	CASSSNRKETQYF
TRBD2	TRBV23-1	TRBJ2-3	NA	TGCGCCAGCAGTCAGGCGAGCACTAGCGGGAGATGCGGTACGCAGTATTTT	CASSQASTSGRCGTQYF
TRBD2	TRBV28	TRBJ2-5	NA	TGTGCCAGCAGCATACTAGCGGGGCCCAGTGGGACCCAGTACTTC	CASSILAGPSGTQYF
NA	TRBV11-2	TRBJ2-7	NA	TGTGCCAGCAGCTTAGGAACGGCCTACGAGCAGTACTTC	CASSLGTAYEQYF
TRBD1	TRBV28	TRBJ1-2	once	TGTGCCAGCAGTTTCGAACCCCCGGGACAGGGGAACTATGGCTACACCTTC	CASSFEPPGQGNYGYTF
NA	TRBV6-5	TRBJ1-6	NA	TGTGCCAGCAGTATCGGGGTTGCGAATTCACCCCTCCACTTT	CASSIGVANSPLHF
TRBD2	TRBV4-3	TRBJ2-1	NA	TGCGCCAGCAGCCAAGACCCAGGGACTAGCCCCTACAATGAGCAGTTCTTC	CASSQDPGTSPYNEQFF
TRBD1	TRBV5-6	TRBJ2-3	few	TGTGCCAGCAGCTTATCCGGGGCAGGGGGCTTCATCACAGATACGCAGTATTTT	CASSLSGAGGFITDTQYF
NA	TRBV20-1	TRBJ1-1	NA	TGCAGTGCTAGATATGGAGGGGAAGCTTTCTTT	CSARYGGEAFF
TRBD2	TRBV7-3	TRBJ2-1	NA	TGTGCCAGCAGCAGGACTAGCGGGGACTACAATGAGCAGTTCTTC	CASSRTSGDYNEQFF
NA	TRBV10-3	TRBJ2-7	NA	TGTGCCATCAGTGAGTCGACGGGGTCCTACGAGCAGTACTTC	CAISESTGSYEQYF
NA	TRBV7-9	TRBJ1-1	NA	TGTGCCAGCAGCATCAGACAGGAGAACACTGAAGCTTTCTTT	CASSIRQENTEAFF
TRBD1	TRBV19	TRBJ2-3	once	TGTGCCAGTAGTATTTCCGGGACAGGGGGGAGAGATACGCAGTATTTT	CASSISGTGGRDTQYF
TRBD2	TRBV9	TRBJ2-7	few	TGTGCCAGCAGCGTATCCCTAGCGGAGTACGAGCAGTACTTC	CASSVSLAEYEQYF
NA	TRBV30	TRBJ1-5	NA	TGTGCCTGGACCTACGGGGGGTCCAATCAGCCCCAGCATTTT	CAWTYGGSNQPQHF
NA	TRBV24-1	TRBJ2-5	NA	TGTGCCACCCGCGACGACAGCTTCGAAGAGACCCAGTACTTC	CATRDDSFEETQYF
TRBD2	TRBV6-5	TRBJ2-3	NA	TGTGCCAGCAGTCGACTAGCGGGAGGAATAGATACGCAGTATTTT	CASSRLAGGIDTQYF
TRBD2	TRBV7-9	TRBJ2-3	NA	TGTGCCAGCAGCCGGGCACGGGGGGGAGTCACAGATACGCAGTATTTT	CASSRARGGVTDTQYF
NA	TRBV28	TRBJ2-4	NA	TGTGCCAGCAGATTGGGACATAAGAACATTCAGTACTTC	CASRLGHKNIQYF
NA	TRBV6-5	TRBJ2-2	once	TGTGCCAGCACCCAGCAAGGGGTGAACACCGGGGAGCTGTTTTTT	CASTQQGVNTGELFF
NA	TRBV29-1	TRBJ2-5	NA	TGCAGCGTTCCCGCCGGGACAAGGACCTTCCACGAGACCCAGTACTTC	CSVPAGTRTFHETQYF
NA	TRBV20-1	TRBJ2-7	NA	TGCAGTTCAGGCCTGAACTGGGAGCAGTACTTC	CSSGLNWEQYF
TRBD2	TRBV7-2	TRBJ2-7	NA	TGTGCCAGCAGCCCTGGAGCTAGCGGGACCTACGAGCAGTACTTC	CASSPGASGTYEQYF
NA	TRBV20-1	TRBJ1-1	NA	TGCAGTGCCTCTAACGGAGTTGAAGCTTTCTTT	CSASNGVEAFF
NA	TRBV25-1	TRBJ2-2	NA	TGTGCCAGCAGTCCCCGAGGCAGCGGGAACACCGGGGAGCTGTTTTTT	CASSPRGSGNTGELFF
NA	TRBV19	TRBJ1-5	NA	TGTGCCAGTAGTATAAGGGAGGGGGGGAGGAATCAGCCCCAGCATTTT	CASSIREGGRNQPQHF
NA	TRBV7-9	TRBJ1-3	NA	TGTGCCAGCAGCGCGAGCAACTCTGGAAACACCATATATTTT	CASSASNSGNTIYF
TRBD1	TRBV19	TRBJ1-1	NA	TGTGCCAGTAGTGTTACTACAGGGGAGGCAGCTTTCTTT	CASSVTTGEAAFF
NA	TRBV6-5	TRBJ2-7	NA	TGTGCCAGCAGTAACCAGAACGACTACGAGCAGTACTTC	CASSNQNDYEQYF
NA	TRBV10-3	TRBJ1-6	NA	TGTGCCACCTTACACGACACGTATAATTCACCCCTCCACTTT	CATLHDTYNSPLHF
NA	TRBV6-6	TRBJ2-7	NA	TGTGCCAGCAGTTACTACTCAGGGGCCTACGAGCAGTACTTC	CASSYYSGAYEQYF
NA	TRBV18	TRBJ1-1	NA	TGTGCCAGCTCACCCAAGAGGGGGACTGAAGCTTTCTTT	CASSPKRGTEAFF
NA	TRBV11-2	TRBJ2-3	NA	TGTGCCAGCAGCTTAGATCGCGATACTACGCAGTATTTT	CASSLDRDTTQYF
NA	TRBV4-2	TRBJ2-5	NA	TGTGCCAGCAGCCAAGACCTCCTGGAGACCCAGTACTTC	CASSQDLLETQYF
NA	TRBV5-1	TRBJ1-4	NA	TGCGCCAGCAGCTTTGGGCAGAATAATGAAAAACTGTTTTTT	CASSFGQNNEKLFF
TRBD1	TRBV25-1	TRBJ2-1	NA	TGTGCCAGCAGTGGCAGGGGGCCCTTGAGCTCCTACAATGAGCAGTTCTTC	CASSGRGPLSSYNEQFF
TRBD2	TRBV9	TRBJ2-1	NA	TGTGCCAGCAGCGCCGGGGGGTACAATGAGCAGTTCTTC	CASSAGGYNEQFF
NA	TRBV28	TRBJ2-1	NA	TGTGCCAGCAGTCGGGGTGGAGAGAACAATGAGCAGTTCTTC	CASSRGGENNEQFF
TRBD2	TRBV18	TRBJ2-7	NA	TGTGCCAGCTCACCACCGGGACTAGCGGGGGGGGGCGAGCAGTACTTC	CASSPPGLAGGGEQYF
TRBD2	TRBV2	TRBJ2-1	NA	TGTGCCAGCAAGGTGGCTGGACTAGTTTACAATGAGCAGTTCTTC	CASKVAGLVYNEQFF
TRBD2	TRBV7-2	TRBJ2-5	NA	TGTGCCAGCAGCTTAGCTCCCGCGGGAGGGCAAGAGACCCAGTACTTC	CASSLAPAGGQETQYF
NA	TRBV7-2	TRBJ2-1	NA	TGTGCCAGCACCTCTGGGAGCTCCTACAATGAGCAGTTCTTC	CASTSGSSYNEQFF
NA	TRBV12-2	TRBJ2-1	few	TGTGCAAGTCGCTTAACACACCCGGGACTGCTTGAGCAGTTCTTC	CASRLTHPGLLEQFF
NA	TRBV5-1	TRBJ1-4	NA	TGCGCCAGCAGCCAAGTGCAAGGTCGAGGGGAAAAACTGTTTTTT	CASSQVQGRGEKLFF
NA	TRBV6-5	TRBJ1-4	NA	TGTGCCAGCAGTCCAAACCTATCAACTAATGAAAAACTGTTTTTT	CASSPNLSTNEKLFF
TRBD1	TRBV11-1	TRBJ2-5	NA	TGTGCCAGCAGCTCCCCGGGACAGGGGGCCTGGCAGACCCAGTACTTC	CASSSPGQGAWQTQYF
TRBD2	TRBV13	TRBJ2-4	NA	TGTGCCAGCAGCTTGACTAGCGATAACAAAAACATTCAGTACTTC	CASSLTSDNKNIQYF
NA	TRBV25-1	TRBJ2-7	NA	TGTGCCAGCAGTGCCGGGACTCCGGGGGAGCAGTACTTC	CASSAGTPGEQYF
TRBD1	TRBV6-5	TRBJ1-1	NA	TGTGCCAGCAGTTACCAGAGACAGGGAGAAGCTTTCTTT	CASSYQRQGEAFF